This T cell receptor beta chain was captured in a study of blood T cell repertoires in COVID-19. Study in general: Specimens from acute and convalescent COVID-19 originated in the United States, Italy and Spain. Sources were T cells, B-cell-depleted T cells, or PBMCs; the material itself was cDNA or gDNA.

Cohort 3 donors counted as recovered after two negative PCRs, clearance, or resolved symptoms. Here immunoSEQ multiplex PCR was the method, and the copy in TCRdb shows in-frame clones only, minus some. The data hold a few hundred thousand clones, with roughly 86% observed a single time. Sequences were obtained from PBMCs or T cells enriched from blood (not recorded which). The TCR comes from a man between 25 and 39 years old who had recovered from COVID-19.

The CDR3 here is CASSQDSGGGSPLHF. CDR3 DNA: TGCGCCAGCAGCCAAGATAGCGGGGGAGGTTCACCCCTCCACTTT. The chain is built from TRBV4-3 and TRBJ1-6, with D perhaps TRBD1 (5 bases). CDR1 and CDR2 from the germline V gene are LGHNA and YSLEER. The V and J ends lost 0 bases and 9 bases respectively, with 12 bases between them. The CDR3 extends over 15 amino acids.